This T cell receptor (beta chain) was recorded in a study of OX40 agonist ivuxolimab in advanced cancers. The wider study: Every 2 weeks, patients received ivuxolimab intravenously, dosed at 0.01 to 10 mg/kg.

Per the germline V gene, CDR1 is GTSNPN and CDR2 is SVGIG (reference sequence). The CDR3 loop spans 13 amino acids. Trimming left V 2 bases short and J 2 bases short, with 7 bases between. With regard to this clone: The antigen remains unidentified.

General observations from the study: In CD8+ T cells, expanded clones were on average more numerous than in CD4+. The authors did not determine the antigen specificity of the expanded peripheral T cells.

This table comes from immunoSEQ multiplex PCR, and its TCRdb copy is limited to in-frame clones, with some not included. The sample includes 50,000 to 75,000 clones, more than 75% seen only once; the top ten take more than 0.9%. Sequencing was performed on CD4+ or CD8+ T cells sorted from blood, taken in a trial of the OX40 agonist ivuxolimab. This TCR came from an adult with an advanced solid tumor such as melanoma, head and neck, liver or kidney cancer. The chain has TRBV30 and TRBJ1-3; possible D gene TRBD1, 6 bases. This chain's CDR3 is CAWSWTAGNTIYF. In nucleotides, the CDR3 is TGTGCCTGGAGTTGGACAGCTGGAAACACCATATATTTT.